This TCR beta chain was identified in a study of Ad26.COV2.S vaccination and SARS-CoV-2 variants. Study-wide context: Intramuscular Ad26.COV2.S doses were given once or twice, 56 days apart.

Sequencing used immunoSEQ multiplex PCR; TCRdb keeps in-frame clones, though not all of them. The sample shows about 380,000 clones, around 82% of them seen only once. Treatment noted: about 20 received Ad26.COV2.S at low or high dose, single or two shots; 5 received placebo; per-sample allocation not given. Day 63 after the first vaccine or placebo injection was the time point for sampling. Aged 18-55 years, donor was enrolled in Boston in about 2020. About this clone itself: Its specificity is unknown.

Study-wide results and limits: Reportedly, after vaccination the spike-specific CD8+ and CD4+ T cell responses displayed substantial breadth. Possibly, TCR breadth and depth analyses underestimated total T cell responses.

Between the trimmed V and J ends, which lost 5 bases and 6 bases, there was a span of 13 bases. This CDR3 has 13 residues. CDR1 and CDR2 (germline): PRHDT, FYEKMQ (reference sequence). The chain uses TRBV13 and TRBJ1-2; the D is unclear. Sequenced material: peripheral blood, taken in a trial of Ad26.COV2.S vaccine versus placebo. The clonotype was recovered from a person between 18 and 60 years old who received the Ad26.COV2.S COVID-19 vaccine or a placebo. In DNA, the CDR3 is TGTGCCAGCAGCGCAACCGGGCCCCATGGCTACACCTTC. The encoded protein is CASSATGPHGYTF. Full variable domain (missing parts from reference TRBV13 and TRBJ1-2): AAGVIQSPRHLIKEKRETATLKCYPIPRHDTVYWYQQGPGQDPQFLISFYEKMQSDKGSIPDRFSAQQFSDYHSELNMSSLELGDSALYFCASSATGPHGYTFGSGTRLTVV.